This is a list of T cell receptor beta chains from one sample in a study of molecular identifiers for immune sequencing clone quantification. TCRdb used MiXCR to reprocess the PCR reads, holding one entry per CDR3 protein. This table has fewer than 70,000 distinct CDR3 sequences, over 15% appearing once. Sequencing was performed on naive CD8+ T cells from blood, with Jurkat cell RNA spiked in. The receptors shown here come from a human donor in good health. Some libraries in this study had Jurkat cell RNA spiked in. Both conserved end residues are part of each CDR3. The D gene is left open where the match is weak. A row's size may be missing; if present it is once, few, many or a size class.

V gene: TRBV12-3/TRBV12-4; J gene: TRBJ2-2; D gene: .; clone size: few; CDR3 protein: CASSFWTAGELFF; CDR3 DNA: TGTGCCAGCAGTTTCTGGACGGCCGGGGAGCTGTTTTTT
V gene: TRBV27; J gene: TRBJ2-7; D gene: .; clone size: .; CDR3 protein: CASGLGGPGAEQYF; CDR3 DNA: TGTGCCAGCGGTCTTGGAGGCCCGGGCGCCGAGCAGTACTTC
V gene: TRBV27; J gene: TRBJ2-3; D gene: TRBD2; clone size: .; CDR3 protein: CASRLAGGKDTQYF; CDR3 DNA: TGTGCCAGCCGACTAGCGGGAGGAAAGGATACGCAGTATTTT
V gene: TRBV5-4; J gene: TRBJ2-2; D gene: .; clone size: few; CDR3 protein: CASSFLLGTGELFF; CDR3 DNA: TGTGCCAGCAGCTTCCTCCTAGGAACCGGGGAGCTGTTTTTT
V gene: TRBV7-6; J gene: TRBJ2-7; D gene: .; clone size: many; CDR3 protein: CASSPQNDWREQYF; CDR3 DNA: TGTGCCAGCAGCCCGCAAAACGACTGGCGCGAGCAGTACTTC
V gene: TRBV27; J gene: TRBJ2-2; D gene: .; clone size: .; CDR3 protein: CASSPSFGELFF; CDR3 DNA: TGTGCCAGCAGTCCCTCCTTCGGGGAGCTGTTTTTT
V gene: TRBV27; J gene: TRBJ2-1; D gene: TRBD2; clone size: many; CDR3 protein: CASKGLAGVRYQFF; CDR3 DNA: TGTGCCAGCAAAGGTCTAGCGGGAGTCAGGTACCAGTTCTTC
V gene: TRBV7-8; J gene: TRBJ1-1; D gene: .; clone size: .; CDR3 protein: CASSLFGQLKAFF; CDR3 DNA: TGTGCCAGCAGCCTTTTTGGACAGCTCAAAGCTTTCTTT
V gene: TRBV7-2; J gene: TRBJ2-7; D gene: .; clone size: many; CDR3 protein: CASSPFGGNYEQYF; CDR3 DNA: TGTGCCAGCAGCCCCTTTGGGGGCAACTACGAGCAGTACTTC
V gene: TRBV19; J gene: TRBJ1-5; D gene: .; clone size: .; CDR3 protein: CASSTVGEISNQPQHF; CDR3 DNA: TGTGCCAGTAGTACGGTGGGGGAGATCAGCAATCAGCCCCAGCATTTT
V gene: TRBV6-2/TRBV6-3; J gene: TRBJ2-5; D gene: TRBD1; clone size: many; CDR3 protein: CASSYPNPPDRDQETQYF; CDR3 DNA: TGTGCCAGCAGTTACCCAAATCCTCCTGACAGGGACCAAGAGACCCAGTACTTC
V gene: TRBV7-9; J gene: TRBJ2-1; D gene: .; clone size: many; CDR3 protein: CASIFPTGYSESYNEQFF; CDR3 DNA: TGTGCCAGCATCTTCCCCACAGGGTACTCCGAATCCTACAATGAGCAGTTCTTC
V gene: TRBV12-3/TRBV12-4; J gene: TRBJ1-5; D gene: TRBD1; clone size: many; CDR3 protein: CASRSTGANQPQHF; CDR3 DNA: TGTGCCAGCAGGAGTACAGGGGCCAATCAGCCCCAGCATTTT
V gene: TRBV6-1; J gene: TRBJ1-2; D gene: .; clone size: .; CDR3 protein: CASRREGSGYGYTF; CDR3 DNA: TGTGCCAGCAGGAGGGAGGGTAGCGGCTATGGCTACACCTTC
V gene: TRBV11-2; J gene: TRBJ2-1; D gene: TRBD1; clone size: .; CDR3 protein: CASSFGTGHNEQFF; CDR3 DNA: TGTGCCAGCAGCTTTGGGACAGGGCACAATGAGCAGTTCTTC
V gene: TRBV28; J gene: TRBJ2-6; D gene: .; clone size: many; CDR3 protein: CASSLYVSSGANVLTF; CDR3 DNA: TGTGCCAGCAGTTTATACGTGAGCTCTGGGGCCAACGTCCTGACTTTC
V gene: TRBV7-6; J gene: TRBJ2-7; D gene: TRBD1; clone size: many; CDR3 protein: CASSLFDRGDYEQYF; CDR3 DNA: TGTGCCAGCAGCTTATTTGACAGGGGGGACTACGAGCAGTACTTC
V gene: TRBV4-1; J gene: TRBJ2-7; D gene: .; clone size: many; CDR3 protein: CASSQVKGQNPYEQYF; CDR3 DNA: TGCGCCAGCAGCCAAGTAAAAGGACAGAACCCCTACGAGCAGTACTTC
V gene: TRBV20-1; J gene: TRBJ2-3; D gene: TRBD2; clone size: many; CDR3 protein: CSASPGLAGVSPDTQYF; CDR3 DNA: TGCAGTGCTTCGCCGGGACTAGCGGGAGTCTCACCAGATACGCAGTATTTT
V gene: TRBV7-8; J gene: TRBJ2-3; D gene: TRBD2; clone size: many; CDR3 protein: CASSPTGLAGGTDTQYF; CDR3 DNA: TGTGCCAGCAGCCCCACGGGACTAGCGGGAGGCACAGATACGCAGTATTTT
V gene: TRBV20-1; J gene: TRBJ1-1; D gene: .; clone size: many; CDR3 protein: CSARSGPLENVAFF; CDR3 DNA: TGCAGTGCTAGATCGGGGCCCCTGGAGAACGTAGCTTTCTTT
V gene: TRBV20-1; J gene: TRBJ2-3; D gene: .; clone size: .; CDR3 protein: CSAKVYLRTEADTQYF; CDR3 DNA: TGCAGTGCAAAAGTGTATTTGAGGACAGAAGCAGATACGCAGTATTTT
V gene: TRBV5-1; J gene: TRBJ2-3; D gene: TRBD1; clone size: many; CDR3 protein: CASSLAWGQSTDTQYF; CDR3 DNA: TGCGCCAGCAGCTTGGCCTGGGGACAGAGCACAGATACGCAGTATTTT
V gene: TRBV6-2/TRBV6-3; J gene: TRBJ1-3; D gene: .; clone size: many; CDR3 protein: CASTWDRDSGNTIYF; CDR3 DNA: TGTGCCAGCACCTGGGACCGCGACTCTGGAAACACCATATATTTT
V gene: TRBV6-5; J gene: TRBJ1-2; D gene: .; clone size: many; CDR3 protein: CASSYAITSGYTF; CDR3 DNA: TGTGCCAGCAGTTACGCCATCACGAGTGGCTACACCTTC
V gene: TRBV20-1; J gene: TRBJ2-4; D gene: .; clone size: many; CDR3 protein: CSASHPYRAAKNIQYF; CDR3 DNA: TGCAGTGCAAGTCATCCCTACCGGGCAGCCAAAAACATTCAGTACTTC
V gene: TRBV12-5; J gene: TRBJ2-5; D gene: TRBD1; clone size: many; CDR3 protein: CASATSTGVGETQYF; CDR3 DNA: TGTGCTAGTGCTACCTCTACAGGGGTGGGTGAGACCCAGTACTTC
V gene: TRBV13; J gene: TRBJ1-1; D gene: .; clone size: few; CDR3 protein: CASSLRNVNTEAFF; CDR3 DNA: TGTGCCAGCAGCTTAAGAAATGTGAACACTGAAGCTTTCTTT
V gene: TRBV4-1; J gene: TRBJ2-7; D gene: .; clone size: many; CDR3 protein: CASSPISSYEQYF; CDR3 DNA: TGCGCCAGCAGCCCCATCAGTTCCTACGAGCAGTACTTC
V gene: TRBV19; J gene: TRBJ1-3; D gene: .; clone size: .; CDR3 protein: CASSIAPGAGNTIYF; CDR3 DNA: TGTGCCAGTAGTATAGCGCCAGGGGCTGGAAACACCATATATTTT
V gene: TRBV29-1; J gene: TRBJ1-2; D gene: .; clone size: many; CDR3 protein: CSVEENSGGYTF; CDR3 DNA: TGCAGCGTTGAAGAGAATAGCGGTGGCTACACCTTC
V gene: TRBV6-2/TRBV6-3; J gene: TRBJ2-7; D gene: .; clone size: many; CDR3 protein: CASAAQGGYSYEQYF; CDR3 DNA: TGTGCCAGCGCCGCCCAGGGCGGGTACTCCTACGAGCAGTACTTC
V gene: TRBV30; J gene: TRBJ2-1; D gene: TRBD2; clone size: many; CDR3 protein: CAWSISSGSSEQFF; CDR3 DNA: TGTGCCTGGAGTATTTCTAGCGGGAGTTCTGAGCAGTTCTTC
V gene: TRBV10-3; J gene: TRBJ2-3; D gene: TRBD2; clone size: many; CDR3 protein: CAISGRDYRGSDTQYF; CDR3 DNA: TGTGCCATCAGTGGTCGGGACTATAGGGGTTCGGATACGCAGTATTTT
V gene: TRBV20-1; J gene: TRBJ2-1; D gene: .; clone size: few; CDR3 protein: CSAAQDDEQFF; CDR3 DNA: TGCAGTGCTGCCCAGGACGATGAGCAGTTCTTC
V gene: TRBV10-3; J gene: TRBJ2-7; D gene: TRBD2; clone size: many; CDR3 protein: CAILDPGLANYEQYF; CDR3 DNA: TGTGCCATCTTAGATCCGGGACTAGCTAACTACGAGCAGTACTTC
V gene: TRBV28; J gene: TRBJ2-7; D gene: TRBD2; clone size: many; CDR3 protein: CASRSQREYSYEQYF; CDR3 DNA: TGTGCCAGCAGGTCCCAGCGGGAGTACTCCTACGAGCAGTACTTC
V gene: TRBV4-3; J gene: TRBJ2-3; D gene: .; clone size: many; CDR3 protein: CASSQEDSGTDTQYF; CDR3 DNA: TGCGCCAGCAGCCAGGAGGACTCGGGCACAGATACGCAGTATTTT
V gene: TRBV4-2; J gene: TRBJ2-1; D gene: .; clone size: many; CDR3 protein: CASSQDSGSWDEQFF; CDR3 DNA: TGTGCCAGCAGCCAAGATTCGGGGTCTTGGGATGAGCAGTTCTTC
V gene: TRBV15; J gene: TRBJ2-7; D gene: .; clone size: many; CDR3 protein: CATSIGLAAYEQYF; CDR3 DNA: TGTGCCACCAGCATAGGACTGGCCGCCTACGAGCAGTACTTC
V gene: TRBV19; J gene: TRBJ1-5; D gene: .; clone size: .; CDR3 protein: CASSMGGQPQHF; CDR3 DNA: TGTGCCAGTAGTATGGGTGGGCAGCCCCAGCATTTT
V gene: TRBV2; J gene: TRBJ2-3; D gene: TRBD1; clone size: many; CDR3 protein: CASSEWDRGSDTQYF; CDR3 DNA: TGTGCCAGCAGTGAATGGGACAGGGGTTCAGATACGCAGTATTTT
V gene: TRBV2; J gene: TRBJ2-2; D gene: .; clone size: many; CDR3 protein: CASSEAGDRSRANTGELFF; CDR3 DNA: TGTGCCAGCAGTGAAGCGGGCGACAGAAGCCGTGCGAACACCGGGGAGCTGTTTTTT
V gene: TRBV11-2; J gene: TRBJ2-3; D gene: TRBD2; clone size: many; CDR3 protein: CASSSGLATTDTQYF; CDR3 DNA: TGTGCCAGCAGCTCCGGACTAGCGACCACAGATACGCAGTATTTT
V gene: TRBV21-1; J gene: TRBJ2-7; D gene: .; clone size: many; CDR3 protein: CARTGHRTYEQYF; CDR3 DNA: TGTGCCAGAACAGGTCACAGAACCTACGAGCAGTACTTC
V gene: TRBV5-6; J gene: TRBJ2-7; D gene: .; clone size: .; CDR3 protein: CASSPGANYEQYF; CDR3 DNA: TGTGCCAGCAGCCCCGGGGCTAACTACGAGCAGTACTTC
V gene: TRBV27; J gene: TRBJ1-1; D gene: .; clone size: once; CDR3 protein: CASSDTQGPDIEAFF; CDR3 DNA: TGTGCCAGTAGTGATACACAGGGACCGGACATTGAAGCTTTCTTT
V gene: TRBV5-8; J gene: TRBJ2-3; D gene: .; clone size: .; CDR3 protein: CASSPGRGADTQYF; CDR3 DNA: TGTGCCAGCAGCCCCGGTAGAGGGGCAGATACGCAGTATTTT
V gene: TRBV6-5; J gene: TRBJ1-2; D gene: .; clone size: many; CDR3 protein: CASSYGSGAMF; CDR3 DNA: TGTGCCAGCAGTTACGGTTCAGGAGCCATGTTC
V gene: TRBV4-1; J gene: TRBJ2-1; D gene: TRBD2; clone size: .; CDR3 protein: CASSPQGTSPYNEQFF; CDR3 DNA: TGCGCCAGCAGCCCCCAGGGGACTAGCCCCTACAATGAGCAGTTCTTC
V gene: TRBV4-3; J gene: TRBJ2-7; D gene: .; clone size: many; CDR3 protein: CASSQDRDRSLYEQYF; CDR3 DNA: TGCGCCAGCAGCCAAGATCGGGATCGGTCCCTCTACGAGCAGTACTTC
V gene: TRBV20-1; J gene: TRBJ2-7; D gene: .; clone size: many; CDR3 protein: CSARFGAGLEQYF; CDR3 DNA: TGCAGTGCTAGATTCGGGGCGGGCCTCGAGCAGTACTTC
V gene: TRBV18; J gene: TRBJ2-1; D gene: TRBD2; clone size: many; CDR3 protein: CASSTGREGLNEQFF; CDR3 DNA: TGTGCCAGCTCTACTGGACGGGAGGGCCTCAATGAGCAGTTCTTC
V gene: TRBV12-3/TRBV12-4; J gene: TRBJ2-7; D gene: TRBD2; clone size: few; CDR3 protein: CASSHGRQTYEQYF; CDR3 DNA: TGTGCCAGCAGTCACGGGAGGCAGACCTACGAGCAGTACTTC